A selection of T cell receptor beta chains follows, all from one sample in a study of cytomegalovirus exposure and HLA in healthy donors. The table came from immunoSEQ multiplex PCR; TCRdb's copy has only in-frame clones and leaves some out. The data contain tens of thousands of clones, roughly 78% of them singletons. The sequenced sample was PBMCs. The source of these receptors is a woman aged 40 to 49 in good health and CMV-seropositive. CDR3s include the opening cysteine and the closing phenylalanine or tryptophan. A D gene is named only where the DNA matches it firmly. Where a row states a size, it is once, few, many or the class of an expanded clone; other rows omit it.

v_gene,d_gene,j_gene,len,abundance,CDR3nt,CDR3aa
TRBV6-5,.,TRBJ1-2,14,.,TGTGCCAGCAGTTACGCCGAGACAGTTTATGGCTACACCTTC,CASSYAETVYGYTF
TRBV6-5,TRBD1,TRBJ2-3,15,.,TGTGCCAGCAGTTACACCCAGGGGGGCACAGATACGCAGTATTTT,CASSYTQGGTDTQYF
TRBV6-5,.,TRBJ2-5,14,.,TGTGCCAGCAGTGTGGGGGGACAGCAAGAGACCCAGTACTTC,CASSVGGQQETQYF
TRBV7-3,.,TRBJ1-3,15,.,TGTGCCAGCAGCTTGCAAGGGGGAACTGGAAACACCATATATTTT,CASSLQGGTGNTIYF
TRBV6-5,.,TRBJ2-7,15,.,TGTGCCAGCAGTCGACAGTCCATGATTCCCTACGAGCAGTACTTC,CASSRQSMIPYEQYF
TRBV19,.,TRBJ2-2,15,.,TGTGCCAGTAGACCGGGACTGCTGGGGACCGGGGAGCTGTTTTTT,CASRPGLLGTGELFF
TRBV7-9,TRBD1,TRBJ1-1,15,.,TGTGCCAGCAGCTTAGCCGGGACAGGTGACACTGAAGCTTTCTTT,CASSLAGTGDTEAFF
TRBV10-1,TRBD1,TRBJ1-1,15,.,TGCGCCAGCACTGACCGGACAGGGGGAGGCACTGAAGCTTTCTTT,CASTDRTGGGTEAFF
TRBV14,.,TRBJ2-7,11,.,TGTGCCAGCAGCCATGGCAACGAGCAGTACTTC,CASSHGNEQYF
TRBV6-5,TRBD2,TRBJ2-7,15,.,TGTGCCAGCAGTTACGACGGGACTAGAATCTACGAGCAGTACTTC,CASSYDGTRIYEQYF
TRBV5-1,TRBD2,TRBJ2-1,14,.,TGCGCCAGCAGCTTGGCTAGCGGGGGTAATGAGCAGTTCTTC,CASSLASGGNEQFF
TRBV7-3,.,TRBJ1-4,16,.,TGTGCCAGCAGCTTATACCCGGTAGCAACTAATGAAAAACTGTTTTTT,CASSLYPVATNEKLFF
TRBV5-6,.,TRBJ1-2,13,.,TGTGCCAGCAGCCCGGGTGGCGGATTTGGCTCCACCTTC,CASSPGGGFGSTF
TRBV18,.,TRBJ1-4,13,.,TGTGCCAGCTCACCGAATTCGGATGAAAAACTGTTTTTT,CASSPNSDEKLFF
TRBV9,.,TRBJ1-1,14,.,TGTGCCAGCAGCTCCGGGATGAGAGGAACTGAAGCTTTCTTT,CASSSGMRGTEAFF
TRBV5-4,TRBD2,TRBJ2-3,15,few,TGTGCCAGCAGCCCAAGGACTAGCAACACAGATACGCAGTATTTT,CASSPRTSNTDTQYF
TRBV7-3,TRBD2,TRBJ2-7,14,.,TGTGCCAGCAGCTCTAGCGGGGGGGCGGGCGAGCAGTACTTC,CASSSSGGAGEQYF
TRBV29-1,.,TRBJ2-1,15,.,TGCAGCGTTGATTCAGTCGTACAGTTTCTAAATGAGCAGTTCTTC,CSVDSVVQFLNEQFF
TRBV7-3,TRBD2,TRBJ2-3,15,.,TGTGCCAGCAGCCCGACTAGCGGGGGGCCAGATACGCAGTATTTT,CASSPTSGGPDTQYF
TRBV19,.,TRBJ1-2,14,few,TGTGCCAGTAGTATAGATCCCCAATCCTATGGCTACACCTTC,CASSIDPQSYGYTF
TRBV6-1,.,TRBJ2-2,14,.,TGTGCCAGCAGTGTTTTAGCGACCACCGGGGAGCTGTTTTTT,CASSVLATTGELFF
TRBV7-3,.,TRBJ1-1,14,.,TGTGCCAGCAGCTTAGGGGGGTGGAACACTGAAGCTTTCTTT,CASSLGGWNTEAFF
TRBV7-2,.,TRBJ2-7,14,.,TGTGCCAGCAGCTTAGTCGGGGGGCCCTACGAGCAGTACTTC,CASSLVGGPYEQYF
TRBV19,.,TRBJ2-3,15,.,TGTGCCAGTAAGGATGGGGGCCGTAGCACAGATACGCAGTATTTT,CASKDGGRSTDTQYF
TRBV25-1,.,TRBJ2-3,15,.,TGTGCCAGCAGTAGTTTACAGGTGACCACAGATACGCAGTATTTT,CASSSLQVTTDTQYF
TRBV5-1,.,TRBJ1-1,14,few,TGCGCCAGCAGCTCTACAGGGATGGACACTGAAGCTTTCTTT,CASSSTGMDTEAFF
TRBV5-6,TRBD1,TRBJ1-6,16,.,TGTGCCAGCAGCTTGCCGGGACAGGGCGGGGGTTCACCCCTCCACTTT,CASSLPGQGGGSPLHF
TRBV7-2,.,TRBJ1-1,14,few,TGTGCCAGCAGCTTAGAGGGGTGGGGCACTGAAGCTTTCTTT,CASSLEGWGTEAFF
TRBV19,TRBD1,TRBJ2-1,18,.,TGTGCCAGTAGTGCGCCACAGGGGCTCCATAGCTCCTACAATGAGCAGTTCTTC,CASSAPQGLHSSYNEQFF
TRBV5-4,TRBD1,TRBJ1-2,13,.,TGTGCCAGCAGCTTGGATCACACCCACAGGGGACCCTTC,CASSLDHTHRGPF
TRBV6-1,.,TRBJ1-3,17,.,TGTGCCAGCAGTGAAACAGGGACCCGATCCTCTGGAAACACCATATATTTT,CASSETGTRSSGNTIYF
TRBV5-8,TRBD1,TRBJ2-1,11,.,TGTGCCAGCAGCTTGACAGGGGGTGCGTTCTTC,CASSLTGGAFF
TRBV2,TRBD1,TRBJ2-3,15,.,TGTGCCAGCAGAAGGGACAGGGAGATAACAGATACGCAGTATTTT,CASRRDREITDTQYF
TRBV11-2,TRBD1,TRBJ2-7,15,.,TGTGCCAGCAGCTTTGGGGGACAGGGGGCCCACGAGCAGTACTTC,CASSFGGQGAHEQYF
TRBV5-1,TRBD1,TRBJ1-2,14,.,TGCGCCAGCAGCTCCGGGACAGGGGACTATGGCTACACCTTC,CASSSGTGDYGYTF
TRBV5-6,.,TRBJ1-2,15,.,TGTGCCAGCAGCGACTTCGGCAGGGCTCGTATTGGCTACACCTTC,CASSDFGRARIGYTF
TRBV5-1,.,TRBJ1-4,15,once,TGCGCCAGCAGCAACGGACAGAGGGGTAATGAAAAACTGTTTTTT,CASSNGQRGNEKLFF
TRBV10-3,TRBD2,TRBJ2-1,15,.,TGTGCCATCAGTCAGGGACTAGCGGATAACAATGAGCAGTTCTTC,CAISQGLADNNEQFF
TRBV7-9,TRBD1,TRBJ1-2,14,few,TGTGCCAGCAGCGCCGGGACAGGGAACTATGGCTACACCTTC,CASSAGTGNYGYTF
TRBV28,.,TRBJ1-1,11,few,TGTGCCACCCGGCCGGGAGCCGAAGCTTTCTTT,CATRPGAEAFF
TRBV7-3,.,TRBJ1-1,14,.,TGTGCCAGCAGCTCCTACGGACAGAACACTGAAGCTTTCTTT,CASSSYGQNTEAFF
TRBV2,.,TRBJ1-5,14,.,TGTGCCAGCACTCTAAATAGGGAGGCCCAGCCCCAGCATTTT,CASTLNREAQPQHF
TRBV5-1,.,TRBJ2-7,14,.,TGCGCCGGAATAAAACAGAACCTCTCCTACGAGCAGTACTTC,CAGIKQNLSYEQYF
TRBV5-1,TRBD1,TRBJ2-2,18,.,TGCGCCAGCAGCCCCCGGACAGGGGGATACACGAACACCGGGGAGCTGTTTTTT,CASSPRTGGYTNTGELFF
TRBV5-1,TRBD2,TRBJ2-1,15,.,TGCGCCAGCAGAGATAGCGGGGGGTCGTACAATGAGCAGTTCTTC,CASRDSGGSYNEQFF
TRBV9,TRBD1,TRBJ1-5,18,.,TGTGCCAGCAGCGGGGGCCGGACAGGGGGCCGGAGCAATCAGCCCCAGCATTTT,CASSGGRTGGRSNQPQHF